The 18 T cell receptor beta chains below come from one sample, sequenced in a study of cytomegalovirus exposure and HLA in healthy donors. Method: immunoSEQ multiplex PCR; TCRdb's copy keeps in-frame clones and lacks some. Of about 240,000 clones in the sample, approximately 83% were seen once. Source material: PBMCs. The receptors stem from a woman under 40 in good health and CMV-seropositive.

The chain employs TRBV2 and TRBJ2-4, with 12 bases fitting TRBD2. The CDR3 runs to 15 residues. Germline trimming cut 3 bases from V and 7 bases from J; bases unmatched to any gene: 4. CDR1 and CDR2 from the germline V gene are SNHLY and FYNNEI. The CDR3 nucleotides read TGTGCCAGCAGTGACGAACTAGCGGGAGGTAACATTCAGTACTTC. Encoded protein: CASSDELAGGNIQYF.

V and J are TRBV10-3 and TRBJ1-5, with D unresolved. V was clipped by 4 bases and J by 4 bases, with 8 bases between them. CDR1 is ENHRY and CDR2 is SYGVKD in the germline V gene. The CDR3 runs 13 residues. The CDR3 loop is CAISVEENQPQHF. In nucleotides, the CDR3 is TGTGCCATCAGTGTGGAGGAAAATCAGCCCCAGCATTTT.

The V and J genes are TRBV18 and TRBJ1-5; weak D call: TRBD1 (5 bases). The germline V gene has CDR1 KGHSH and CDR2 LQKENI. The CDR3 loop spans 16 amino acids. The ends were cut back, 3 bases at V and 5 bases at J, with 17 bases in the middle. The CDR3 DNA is TGTGCCAGCTCACCCTCCGGAGGGGTCGGGGATCAGCCCCAGCATTTT. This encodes CASSPSGGVGDQPQHF.

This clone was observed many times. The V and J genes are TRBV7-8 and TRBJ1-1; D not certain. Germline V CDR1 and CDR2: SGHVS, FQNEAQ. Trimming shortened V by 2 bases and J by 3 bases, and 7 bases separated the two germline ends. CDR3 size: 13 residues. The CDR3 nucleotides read TGTGCCAGCAGCTTAAACCGGGACACTGAAGCTTTCTTT. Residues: CASSLNRDTEAFF. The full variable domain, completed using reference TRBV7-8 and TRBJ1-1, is GAGVSQSPRYKVAKRGQDVALRCDPISGHVSLFWYQQALGQGPEFLTYFQNEAQLDKSGLPSDRFFAERPEGSVSTLKIQRTQQEDSAVYLCASSLNRDTEAFFGQGTRLTVV.

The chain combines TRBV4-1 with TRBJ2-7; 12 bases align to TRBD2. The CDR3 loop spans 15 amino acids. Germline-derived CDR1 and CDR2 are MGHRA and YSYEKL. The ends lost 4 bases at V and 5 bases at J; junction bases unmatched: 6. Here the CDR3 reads CASSRRTSGNHEQYF. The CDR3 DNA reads TGCGCCAGCAGCCGCCGGACTAGCGGGAACCACGAGCAGTACTTC.

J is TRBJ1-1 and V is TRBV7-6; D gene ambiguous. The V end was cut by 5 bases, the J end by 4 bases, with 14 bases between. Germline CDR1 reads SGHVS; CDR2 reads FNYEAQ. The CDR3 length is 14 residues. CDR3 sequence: CASSKSPLVTEAFF. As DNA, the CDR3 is TGTGCCAGCAGCAAAAGCCCCTTGGTCACTGAAGCTTTCTTT.

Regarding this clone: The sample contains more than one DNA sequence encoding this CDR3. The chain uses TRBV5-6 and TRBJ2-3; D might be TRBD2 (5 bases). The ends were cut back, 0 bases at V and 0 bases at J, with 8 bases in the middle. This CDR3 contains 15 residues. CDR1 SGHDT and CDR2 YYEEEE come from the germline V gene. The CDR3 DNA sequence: TGTGCCAGCAGCTTGGCTTCGGGGAGCACAGATACGCAGTATTTT. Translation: CASSLASGSTDTQYF.

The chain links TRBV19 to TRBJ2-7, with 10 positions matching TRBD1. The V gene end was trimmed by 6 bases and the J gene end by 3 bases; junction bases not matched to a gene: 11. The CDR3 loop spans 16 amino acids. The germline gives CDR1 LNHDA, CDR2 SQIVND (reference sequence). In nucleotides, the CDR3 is TGTGCCAGTAGCCCGATCGAAGGGACAGGGGACTACGAGCAGTACTTC. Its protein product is CASSPIEGTGDYEQYF.

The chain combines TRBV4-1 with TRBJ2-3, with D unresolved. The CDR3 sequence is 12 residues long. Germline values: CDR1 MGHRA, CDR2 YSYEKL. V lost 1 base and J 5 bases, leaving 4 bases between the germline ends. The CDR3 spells CASSQVGDTQYF. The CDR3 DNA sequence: TGCGCCAGCAGCCAAGTCGGAGATACGCAGTATTTT.

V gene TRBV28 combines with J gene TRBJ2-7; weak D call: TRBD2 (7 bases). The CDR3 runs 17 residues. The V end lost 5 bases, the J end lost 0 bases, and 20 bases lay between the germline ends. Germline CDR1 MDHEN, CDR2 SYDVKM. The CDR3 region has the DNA TGTGCCAGCAGTCTCATGGGGGGGCCAGCTAGCTCCTACGAGCAGTACTTC. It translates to CASSLMGGPASSYEQYF.

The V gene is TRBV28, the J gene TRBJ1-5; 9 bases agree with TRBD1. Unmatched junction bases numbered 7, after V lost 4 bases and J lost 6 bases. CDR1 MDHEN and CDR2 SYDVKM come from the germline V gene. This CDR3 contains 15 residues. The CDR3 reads CASSWDRVTGQPQHF. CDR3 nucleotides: TGTGCCAGCAGTTGGGACAGGGTAACGGGTCAGCCCCAGCATTTT. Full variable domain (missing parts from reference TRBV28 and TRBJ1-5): DVKVTQSSRYLVKRTGEKVFLECVQDMDHENMFWYRQDPGLGLRLIYFSYDVKMKEKGDIPEGYSVSREKKERFSLILESASTNQTSMYLCASSWDRVTGQPQHFGDGTRLSIL.

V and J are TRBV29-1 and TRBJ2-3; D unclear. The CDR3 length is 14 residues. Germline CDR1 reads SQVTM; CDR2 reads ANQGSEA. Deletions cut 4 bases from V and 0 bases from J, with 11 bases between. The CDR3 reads CSVGGGVSTDTQYF. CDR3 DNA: TGCAGCGTTGGCGGTGGCGTTAGCACAGATACGCAGTATTTT.

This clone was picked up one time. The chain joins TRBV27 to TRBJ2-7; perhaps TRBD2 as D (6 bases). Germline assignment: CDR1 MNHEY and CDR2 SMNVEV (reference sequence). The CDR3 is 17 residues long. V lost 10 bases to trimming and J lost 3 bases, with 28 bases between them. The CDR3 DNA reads TGTGCCACCCGTTCCATCCCTCCGGGCGGGAAGTACTACGAGCAGTACTTC. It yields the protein CATRSIPPGGKYYEQYF.

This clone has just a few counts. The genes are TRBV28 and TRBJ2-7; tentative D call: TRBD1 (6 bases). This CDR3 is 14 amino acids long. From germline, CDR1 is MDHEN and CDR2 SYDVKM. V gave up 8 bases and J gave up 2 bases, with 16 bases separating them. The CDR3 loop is CASQTGSTAYEQYF. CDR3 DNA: TGTGCCAGCCAGACAGGATCTACCGCCTACGAGCAGTACTTC.

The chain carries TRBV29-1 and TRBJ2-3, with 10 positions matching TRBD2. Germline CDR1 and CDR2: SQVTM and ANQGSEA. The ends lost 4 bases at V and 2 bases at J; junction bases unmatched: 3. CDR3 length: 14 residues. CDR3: CSVVGTSVTDTQYF. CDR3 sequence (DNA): TGCAGCGTTGTTGGGACTAGCGTCACAGATACGCAGTATTTT.

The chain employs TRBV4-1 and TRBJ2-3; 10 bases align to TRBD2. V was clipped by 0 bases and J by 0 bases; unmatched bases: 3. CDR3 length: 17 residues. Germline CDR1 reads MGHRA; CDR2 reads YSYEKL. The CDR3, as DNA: TGCGCCAGCAGCCAAGAGGCTAGCGGGAGTAGCACAGATACGCAGTATTTT. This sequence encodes CASSQEASGSSTDTQYF.

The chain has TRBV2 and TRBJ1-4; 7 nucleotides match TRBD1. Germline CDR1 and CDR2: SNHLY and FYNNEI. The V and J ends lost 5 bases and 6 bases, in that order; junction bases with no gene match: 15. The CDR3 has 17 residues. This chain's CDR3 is CASSTTKFDRADEKLFF. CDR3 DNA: TGTGCCAGCAGTACAACAAAATTCGACAGGGCGGATGAAAAACTGTTTTTT.

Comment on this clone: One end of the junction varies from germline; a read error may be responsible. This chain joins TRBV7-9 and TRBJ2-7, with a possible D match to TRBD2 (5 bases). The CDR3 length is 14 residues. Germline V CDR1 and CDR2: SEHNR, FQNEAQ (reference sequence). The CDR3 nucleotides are TGTGCCAGCAGTTTAGGGCTAGCAGACTACGAGCAGTACTTC. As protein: CASSLGLADYEQYF. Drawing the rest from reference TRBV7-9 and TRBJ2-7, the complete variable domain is DTGVSQNPRHKITKRGQNVTFRCDPISEHNRLYWYRQTLGQGPEFLTYFQNEAQLEKSRLLSDRFSAERPKGSFSTLEIQRTEQGDSAMYLCASSLGLADYEQYFGPGTRLTVT.